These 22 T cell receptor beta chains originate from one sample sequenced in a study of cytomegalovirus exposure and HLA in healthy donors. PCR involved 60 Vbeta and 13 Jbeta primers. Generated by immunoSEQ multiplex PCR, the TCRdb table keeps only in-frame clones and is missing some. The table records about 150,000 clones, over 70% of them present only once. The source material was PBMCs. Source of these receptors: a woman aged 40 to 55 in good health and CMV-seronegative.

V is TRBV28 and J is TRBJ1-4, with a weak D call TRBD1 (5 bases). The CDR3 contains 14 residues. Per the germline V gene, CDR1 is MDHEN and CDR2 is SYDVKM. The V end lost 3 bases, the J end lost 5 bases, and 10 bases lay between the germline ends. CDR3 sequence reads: CASSLFGQNEKLFF. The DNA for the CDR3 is TGTGCCAGCAGTTTGTTCGGACAAAATGAAAAACTGTTTTTT.

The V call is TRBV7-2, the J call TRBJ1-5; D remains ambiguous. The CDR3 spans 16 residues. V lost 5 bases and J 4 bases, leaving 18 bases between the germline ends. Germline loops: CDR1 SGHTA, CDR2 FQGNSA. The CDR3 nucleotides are TGTGCCAGCAGCCAACGCGCAACCGGAGGAAATCAGCCCCAGCATTTT. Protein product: CASSQRATGGNQPQHF.

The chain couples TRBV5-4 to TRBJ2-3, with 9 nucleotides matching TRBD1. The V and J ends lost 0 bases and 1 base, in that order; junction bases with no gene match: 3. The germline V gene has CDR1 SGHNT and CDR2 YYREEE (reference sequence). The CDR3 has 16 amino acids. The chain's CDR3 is CASSLGGDRGTDTQYF. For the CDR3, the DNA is TGTGCCAGCAGCTTGGGGGGGGACAGGGGCACAGATACGCAGTATTTT.

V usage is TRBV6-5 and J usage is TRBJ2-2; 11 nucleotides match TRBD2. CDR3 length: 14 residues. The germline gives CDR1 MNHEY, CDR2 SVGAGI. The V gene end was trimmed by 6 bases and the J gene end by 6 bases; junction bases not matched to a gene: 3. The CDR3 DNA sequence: TGTGCCAGCAGGGATAGCGGGAGGGCCGGGGAGCTGTTTTTT. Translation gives CASRDSGRAGELFF.

Here the CDR3 DNA reads TGTGCCAGCAGCCCCGGACTAGCGGCCACCTACGAGCAGTACTTC. Translating it yields CASSPGLAATYEQYF. This rearrangement joins TRBV5-6 to TRBJ2-7; the match to TRBD2 covers 10 bases. V dropped 4 bases and J dropped 2; count of bases not matched to a gene: 6. This CDR3 comprises 15 residues. In germline, CDR1 is SGHDT, CDR2 YYEEEE.

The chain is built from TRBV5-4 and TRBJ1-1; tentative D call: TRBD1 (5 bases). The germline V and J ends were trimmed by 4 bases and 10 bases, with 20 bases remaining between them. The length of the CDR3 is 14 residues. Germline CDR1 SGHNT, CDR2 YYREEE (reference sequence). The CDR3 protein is CASSQALGAPVAFF. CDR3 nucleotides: TGTGCCAGCAGCCAGGCTCTTGGGGCCCCAGTAGCTTTCTTT.

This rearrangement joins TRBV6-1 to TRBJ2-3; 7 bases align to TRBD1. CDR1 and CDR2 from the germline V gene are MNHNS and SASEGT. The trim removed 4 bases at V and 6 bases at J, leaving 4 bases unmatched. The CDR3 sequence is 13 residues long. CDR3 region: CASSGQGGDTQYF. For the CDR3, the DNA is TGTGCCAGCAGTGGACAGGGCGGGGATACGCAGTATTTT.

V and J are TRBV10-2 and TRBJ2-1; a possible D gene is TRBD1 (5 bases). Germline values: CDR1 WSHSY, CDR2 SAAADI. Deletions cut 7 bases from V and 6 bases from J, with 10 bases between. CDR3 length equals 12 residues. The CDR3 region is CASTSTANEQFF. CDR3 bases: TGCGCCAGCACCTCGACAGCCAATGAGCAGTTCTTC.

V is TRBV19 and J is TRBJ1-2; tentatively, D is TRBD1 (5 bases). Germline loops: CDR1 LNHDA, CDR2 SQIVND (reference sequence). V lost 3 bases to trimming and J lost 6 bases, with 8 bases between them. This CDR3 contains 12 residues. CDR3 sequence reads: CASSIQGNGYTF. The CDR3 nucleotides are TGTGCCAGTAGTATCCAGGGCAATGGCTACACCTTC.

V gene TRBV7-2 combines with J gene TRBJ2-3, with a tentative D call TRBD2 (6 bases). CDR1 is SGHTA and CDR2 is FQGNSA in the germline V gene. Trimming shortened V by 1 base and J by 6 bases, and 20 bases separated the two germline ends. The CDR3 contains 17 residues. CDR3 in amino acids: CASSLEWDSTLGDTQYF. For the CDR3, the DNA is TGTGCCAGCAGCTTAGAGTGGGACTCTACTTTGGGCGATACGCAGTATTTT.

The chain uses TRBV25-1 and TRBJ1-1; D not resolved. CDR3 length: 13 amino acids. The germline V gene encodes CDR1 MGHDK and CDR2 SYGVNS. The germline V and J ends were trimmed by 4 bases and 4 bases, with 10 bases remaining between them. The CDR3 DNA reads TGTGCCAGCAGTGCGGACTGGGGCACTGAAGCTTTCTTT. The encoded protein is CASSADWGTEAFF.

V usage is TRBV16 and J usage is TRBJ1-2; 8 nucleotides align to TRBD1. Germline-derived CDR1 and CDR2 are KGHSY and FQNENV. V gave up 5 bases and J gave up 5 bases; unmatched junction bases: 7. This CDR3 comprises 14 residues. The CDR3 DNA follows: TGTGCCAGCAGCGACAGGGGAGAACTATATGGCTACACCTTC. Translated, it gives CASSDRGELYGYTF.

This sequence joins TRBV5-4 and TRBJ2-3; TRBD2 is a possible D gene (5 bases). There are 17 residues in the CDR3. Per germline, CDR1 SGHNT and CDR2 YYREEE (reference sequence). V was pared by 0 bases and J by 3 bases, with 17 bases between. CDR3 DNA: TGTGCCAGCAGCTTGGGGTCAGAGCTGGGCGGGACAGATACGCAGTATTTT. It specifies CASSLGSELGGTDTQYF.

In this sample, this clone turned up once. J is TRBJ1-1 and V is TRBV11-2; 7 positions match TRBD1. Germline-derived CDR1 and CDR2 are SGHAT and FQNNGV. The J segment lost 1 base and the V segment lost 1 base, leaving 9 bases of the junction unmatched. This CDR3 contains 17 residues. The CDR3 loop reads CASSLAGQGGSNTEAFF. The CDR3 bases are TGTGCCAGCAGCTTAGCGGGCCAGGGGGGATCGAACACTGAAGCTTTCTTT.

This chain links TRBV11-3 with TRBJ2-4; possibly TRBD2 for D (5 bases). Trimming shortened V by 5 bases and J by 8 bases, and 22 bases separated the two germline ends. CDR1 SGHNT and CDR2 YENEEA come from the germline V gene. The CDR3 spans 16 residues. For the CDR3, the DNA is TGTGCCAGCAGCATAAGGCAAGGGAGAGGTTTCGACATTCAGTACTTC. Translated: CASSIRQGRGFDIQYF.

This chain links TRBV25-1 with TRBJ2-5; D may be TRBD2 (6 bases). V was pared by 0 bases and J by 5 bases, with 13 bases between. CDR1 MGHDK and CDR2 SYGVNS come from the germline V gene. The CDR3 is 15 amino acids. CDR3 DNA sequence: TGTGCCAGCAGTGAATATGAACTAGCTTTGGAGACCCAGTACTTC. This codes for CASSEYELALETQYF.

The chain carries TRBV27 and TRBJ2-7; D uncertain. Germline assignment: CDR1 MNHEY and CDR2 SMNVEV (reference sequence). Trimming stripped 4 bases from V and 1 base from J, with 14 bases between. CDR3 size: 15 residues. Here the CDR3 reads CASSSLPSPSYEQYF. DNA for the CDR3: TGTGCCAGCAGTTCCCTCCCCAGTCCGTCCTACGAGCAGTACTTC.

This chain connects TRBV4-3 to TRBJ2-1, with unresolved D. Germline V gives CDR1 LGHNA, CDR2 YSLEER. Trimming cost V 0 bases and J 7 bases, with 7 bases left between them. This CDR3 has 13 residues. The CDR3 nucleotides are TGCGCCAGCAGCCAAGATAGTATGAATGAGCAGTTCTTC. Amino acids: CASSQDSMNEQFF.

The CDR3 bases are TGTGCCAGCTCACCAGGGACAGGGGCCGGGGCCAACGTCCTGACTTTC. This translates into CASSPGTGAGANVLTF. J is TRBJ2-6 and V is TRBV18; 10 nucleotides align to TRBD1. The V and J ends lost 2 bases and 4 bases, in that order; junction bases with no gene match: 2. Per the germline V gene, CDR1 is KGHSH and CDR2 is LQKENI. The CDR3 is made up of 16 amino acids.

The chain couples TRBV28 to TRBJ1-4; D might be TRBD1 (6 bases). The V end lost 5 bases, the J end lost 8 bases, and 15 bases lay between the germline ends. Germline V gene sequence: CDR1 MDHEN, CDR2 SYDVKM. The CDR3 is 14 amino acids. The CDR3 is CASSKGGENEKLFF. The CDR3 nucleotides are TGTGCCAGCAGTAAGGGGGGGGAGAACGAAAAACTGTTTTTT.

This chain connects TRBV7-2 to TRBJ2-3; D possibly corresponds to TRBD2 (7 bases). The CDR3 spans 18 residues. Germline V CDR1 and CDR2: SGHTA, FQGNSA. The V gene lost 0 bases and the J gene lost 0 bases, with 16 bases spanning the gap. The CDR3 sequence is CASSLARGGASSTDTQYF. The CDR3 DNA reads TGTGCCAGCAGCTTAGCGCGAGGGGGGGCCTCTAGCACAGATACGCAGTATTTT.

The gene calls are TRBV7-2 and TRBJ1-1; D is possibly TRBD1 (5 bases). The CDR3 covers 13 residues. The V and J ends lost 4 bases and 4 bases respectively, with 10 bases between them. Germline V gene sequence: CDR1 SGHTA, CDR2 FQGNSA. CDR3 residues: CASSSYRTTEAFF. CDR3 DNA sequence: TGTGCCAGCAGCTCGTACAGGACCACTGAAGCTTTCTTT.